The subject of this entry is one TCR beta chain. Its matching antigen is unknown. The V end was cut by 7 bases, the J end by 7 bases, with 16 bases between. The germline V gene has CDR1 MDHEN and CDR2 SYDVKM. The CDR3 is 13 residues long. This sample is drawn from a study of T cell responses to AZD1222 COVID-19 vaccine. Study details: Analysis merged second doses at about 4 or about 12 weeks.

Study-wide results and limits: Donors were mostly white British, more females; clonal diversity possibly underestimated. Spike-specific TCR depth and breadth grew after two AZD1222 doses. Reportedly, nearly half of unique spike TCRs recognized epitopes outside B.1.351/B.1.1.7 mutations.

Repertoires were generated with immunoSEQ multiplex PCR, while TCRdb's copy carries only in-frame clones and drops some. The data contain some 63,000 clones, 80% to 90% of them singletons. The clonotype comes from an adult in good health. The material sequenced was peripheral blood, taken on day 0 of AZD1222 vaccination. The rearrangement joins TRBV28 to TRBJ1-2; tentative D call: TRBD1 (5 bases). The CDR3 reads CASTPGPYGGYTF. As DNA, the CDR3 is TGTGCCAGCACCCCAGGGCCGTACGGTGGCTACACCTTC.